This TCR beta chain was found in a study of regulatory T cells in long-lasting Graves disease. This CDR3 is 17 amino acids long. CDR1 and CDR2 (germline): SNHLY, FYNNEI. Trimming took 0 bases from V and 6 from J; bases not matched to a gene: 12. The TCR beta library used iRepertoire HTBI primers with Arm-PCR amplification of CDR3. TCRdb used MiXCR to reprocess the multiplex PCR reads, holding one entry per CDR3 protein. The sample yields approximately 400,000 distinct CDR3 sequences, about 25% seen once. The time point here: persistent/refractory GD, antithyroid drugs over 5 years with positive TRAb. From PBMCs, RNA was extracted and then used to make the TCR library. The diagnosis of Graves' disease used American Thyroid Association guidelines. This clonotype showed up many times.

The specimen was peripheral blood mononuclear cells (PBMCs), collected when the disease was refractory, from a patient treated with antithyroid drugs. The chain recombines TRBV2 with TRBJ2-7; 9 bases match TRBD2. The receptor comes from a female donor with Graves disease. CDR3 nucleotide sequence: TGTGCCAGCAGTGAAGCCCGAATGGGACTAGCCGTTTCCGAGCAGTACTTC. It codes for CASSEARMGLAVSEQYF.